This TCR beta chain was identified in a study of shared clonotypes between healthy human individuals (dated by TCRdb to the early 2020s). Context from the whole study: The cohort comprised two women and a few men aged 18 to 49 years. Leukapheresis yielded between about 0.94 and 9 billion PBMCs per donor. The study deeply sequenced blood TCR repertoires of about 5 healthy adults to estimate repertoire size and the extent of clonotype sharing between individuals. Libraries were prepared and TCR repertoires were sequenced by different laboratories using diverse techniques, in order to increase sequencing depth and limit assay-specific biases. For each donor, CD4 naive and CD4 memory were each run on three plates, CD8 naive on two plates, and CD8 memory on one plate. Findings and caveats that apply to the study as a whole: Sampling was limited to blood, and TCR repertoires in tissue likely differ from TCR repertoires in blood. Even with the large sequencing depth, rarefaction of the sorted-subset datasets indicated that sequencing was incomplete. Across a few donors, around 5% of naive CD4, approximately 3.5% of naive CD8, under 2.5% of memory CD4, and roughly 0.41% of memory CD8 clonotypes were shared. Naive subsets generally had larger estimated clonotype richness than memory subsets. The small number of donors limited the genetic and exposure-history diversity represented. Compared with non-shared clonotypes, the clonotypes found in all four sorted-subset donors had higher generation probabilities. Pairwise subsampling indicated that sequencing depth was expected to affect the degree of clonotype sharing among donors.

Using the deep immunoSEQ assay, multiplex PCR amplified TCR CDR3 regions from genomic DNA. Genomic DNA extracted from each cell subset was distributed evenly over all wells of several immunoSEQ 96-well plates, and each plate served as one replicate. For sorted subsets, approximately 190 ng of genomic DNA, equivalent to tens of thousands of T cell genomes, went into each replicate PCR. Purified libraries were quantified with a Qubit 3.0 fluorometer, sized on a Bioanalyzer 2100, and re-quantified with the KAPA Library Quantification kit. Every immunoSEQ 96-well plate was sequenced on a dedicated single-read 150-cycle Illumina NextSeq 550 flow cell. For the original study's pipeline: Because the immunoSEQ output included only junctional sequences and no quality scores, the filtering could not be the same as the filtering used for full-length reads. Sequences were annotated with PyIR, a Python wrapper for IgBLAST v1.9, using IMGT germline references to assign V/J genes and CDR3. Reads were filtered out if the reads had weak V/J assignments (E-value above 1e-6), no CDR3, stop codons, out-of-frame junctions, or ambiguous translated residues. A V3J clonotype was defined by an identical inferred V gene, J gene, and CDR3 amino acid sequence. Percentage overlap between repertoires was calculated by dividing the number of shared unique clonotypes by the size of the smaller repertoire. Richness of each repertoire was evaluated using RTK rarefaction, the Chao1 estimator, and Recon v2.1 estimates of unobserved clonotypes. OLGA was used to compute generation probabilities for all TCRbeta clonotypes that the gDNA method yielded from four donors. Entries here come from immuneACCESS through TCRdb and include only in-frame sequences with V and J called. Some clones fail to appear in such tables; in the studies checked, an unresolved V gene covers under half of the shortfall, and the cause of the remainder is unknown. That table supplies the V and J calls and clone size; D and trimming were determined from the DNA. In this sample the table shows 2.3 million or so clones, 90% to 95% of which occur a single time. The ten largest clones capture around 0.4% of the sample.

The donors were healthy, HIV-negative adults who had no recently reported acute infections or vaccinations. Only Caucasian adults living in Nashville, Tennessee, USA were represented among the donors. CD4+ T cells were enriched through magnetic negative selection, after which naive cells were positively selected on CD45RA and the remaining negative fraction served as the memory subset. After blood collection by leukapheresis, PBMCs were isolated using Ficoll-Histopaque density gradient centrifugation and then cryopreserved in the vapor phase of liquid nitrogen. Purity and quantity of every magnetically sorted T cell population were checked by analytical flow cytometry. Genomic DNA was isolated from every sorted fraction and measured by UV absorbance on a Nanodrop 2000c. Points on this clone: It has no known antigen specificity. No much larger clone is present one base from it, and per-base qualities are unavailable.

Source material: naive CD4+ T cells from PBMCs. The cell subset or site label, read with the paper, signifies: CD45RA+ positively selected. The receptor's source is a man younger than 35 in good health. Some clones in this sample may be carry-over from other donors' samples.

In nucleotide form, the sequence is TGTGCCAGCAGCAAAGATCCCAAAAGACTTGAGGGCTACACCTTC. It encodes CASSKDPKRLEGYTF. The sequence is built from TRBV21-1 and TRBJ1-2. TRBV21-1 is recorded as a pseudogene. Counted from cysteine to phenylalanine, this CDR3 has 15 amino acids. Only the CDR3 portion is preserved as DNA: 45 bases, with reading frame beginning at the first base.